This T cell receptor (beta chain) comes out of a study of blood T cell repertoires in COVID-19. Turning to the study itself: There were acute and convalescent COVID-19 samples, and they came from the United States, Italy and Spain. Nucleic acid was either cDNA or gDNA, and it came from T cells, B-cell-depleted T cells, or PBMCs.

Per the original data handling: Counts of nucleated cells, estimated from reference gene primer amplification, were obtained. Some clones are missing from TCRdb's copy, which holds only in-frame ones; the method was immunoSEQ multiplex PCR. The DNA was the basis for D and trimming; V, J and clone size are from that table. The table has about 200,000 clones, roughly 84% seen once; the top ten hold roughly a sixth. This clone qualifies as medium-sized. Seattle enrolled patients during active infection and tracked them longitudinally. V shed 0 bases and J shed 7 bases, with 12 bases lying between them. CDR1 is SGHNT and CDR2 is YENEEA in the germline V gene. There are 14 residues in the CDR3.

This clonotype was obtained from a man in his fifties or sixties with COVID-19, enrolled during active disease. V is TRBV11-3 and J is TRBJ1-2, with unresolved D. Material: peripheral blood. CDR3 loop: CASSLDTSSVGYTF. In DNA form, the CDR3 reads TGTGCCAGCAGCTTAGATACGAGTTCCGTTGGCTACACCTTC.